The entry below gives a single T cell receptor beta chain sequence along with its context. Antigen unknown. This record comes from a study of response to subunit inactivated influenza vaccine. Study results and caveats: New T cells are recruited in small numbers by each seasonal influenza vaccination, according to the authors' suggestion.

Per germline, CDR1 SGHRS and CDR2 YFSETQ. This CDR3 comprises 18 residues. The ends lost 0 bases at V and 2 bases at J; junction bases unmatched: 9. TCRdb passed the RT-PCR reads through MiXCR, listing each CDR3 protein once. This sample has about half a million distinct CDR3 sequences; approximately 11% occur once, and the top ten carry about 12%. The genes are TRBV5-1 and TRBJ2-7; 12 bases agree with TRBD1. The receptor comes from a man aged 50 to 59 who received an inactivated influenza vaccine. Sequences were derived from PBMCs from blood, sampled 40 to 50 days after vaccination. This chain's CDR3 is CASSLGGTGGVRTYEQYF. The DNA for the CDR3 is TGCGCCAGCAGCTTGGGAGGGACAGGGGGCGTAAGAACCTACGAGCAGTACTTC.